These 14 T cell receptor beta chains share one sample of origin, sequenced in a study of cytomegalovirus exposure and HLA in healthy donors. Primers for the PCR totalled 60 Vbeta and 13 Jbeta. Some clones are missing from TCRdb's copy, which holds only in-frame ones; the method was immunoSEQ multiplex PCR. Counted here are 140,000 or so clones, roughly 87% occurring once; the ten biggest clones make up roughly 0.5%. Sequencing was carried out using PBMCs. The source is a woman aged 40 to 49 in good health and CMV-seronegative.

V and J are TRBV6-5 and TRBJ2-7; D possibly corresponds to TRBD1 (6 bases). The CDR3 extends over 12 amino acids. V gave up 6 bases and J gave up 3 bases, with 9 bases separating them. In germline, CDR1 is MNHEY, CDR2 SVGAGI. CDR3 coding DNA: TGTGCCAGCAGGGACAGAGACTACGAGCAGTACTTC. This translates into CASRDRDYEQYF.

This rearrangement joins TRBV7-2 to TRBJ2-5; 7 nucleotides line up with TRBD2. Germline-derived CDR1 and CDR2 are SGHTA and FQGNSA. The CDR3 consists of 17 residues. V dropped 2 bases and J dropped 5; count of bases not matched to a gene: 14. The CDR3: CASSLSPPGAGRETQYF. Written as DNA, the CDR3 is TGTGCCAGCAGCTTATCCCCCCCCGGAGCGGGACGGGAGACCCAGTACTTC.

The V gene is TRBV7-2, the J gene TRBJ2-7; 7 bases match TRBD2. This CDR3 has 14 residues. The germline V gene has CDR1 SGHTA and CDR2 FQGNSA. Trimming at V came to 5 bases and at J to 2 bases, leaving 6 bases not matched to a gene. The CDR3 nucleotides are TGTGCCAGCAGCATACTAGCGCCCACCTACGAGCAGTACTTC. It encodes CASSILAPTYEQYF.

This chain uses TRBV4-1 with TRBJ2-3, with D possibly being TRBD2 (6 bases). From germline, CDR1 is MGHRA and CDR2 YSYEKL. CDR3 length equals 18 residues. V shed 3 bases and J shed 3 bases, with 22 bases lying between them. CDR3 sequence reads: CASSQVPPEGLGTDTQYF. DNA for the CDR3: TGCGCCAGCAGCCAGGTCCCCCCGGAGGGCCTAGGGACAGATACGCAGTATTTT.

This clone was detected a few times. CDR3 sequence: CASSFLSTDTQYF. The CDR3 nucleotides read TGTGCCAGCAGCTTCCTAAGCACAGATACGCAGTATTTT. The rearrangement links TRBV7-9 to TRBJ2-3; no clear D gene. Between the trimmed V and J ends, which lost 3 bases and 0 bases, there was a span of 4 bases. This CDR3 region has 13 residues. The germline V gene encodes CDR1 SEHNR and CDR2 FQNEAQ (reference sequence).

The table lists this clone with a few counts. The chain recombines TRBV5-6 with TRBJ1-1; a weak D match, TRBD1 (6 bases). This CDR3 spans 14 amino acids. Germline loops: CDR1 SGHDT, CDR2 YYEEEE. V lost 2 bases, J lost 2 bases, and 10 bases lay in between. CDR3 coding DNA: TGTGCCAGCAGCTTTGGGACATCTAACACTGAAGCTTTCTTT. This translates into CASSFGTSNTEAFF.

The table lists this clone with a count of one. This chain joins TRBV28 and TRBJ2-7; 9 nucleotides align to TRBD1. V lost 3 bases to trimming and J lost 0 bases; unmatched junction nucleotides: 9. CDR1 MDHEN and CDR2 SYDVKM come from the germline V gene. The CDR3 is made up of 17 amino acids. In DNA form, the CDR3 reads TGTGCCAGCAGTTTCCCACCCGGGACAGGGTCCTCCTACGAGCAGTACTTC. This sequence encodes CASSFPPGTGSSYEQYF. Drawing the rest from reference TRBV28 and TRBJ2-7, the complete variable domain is DVKVTQSSRYLVKRTGEKVFLECVQDMDHENMFWYRQDPGLGLRLIYFSYDVKMKEKGDIPEGYSVSREKKERFSLILESASTNQTSMYLCASSFPPGTGSSYEQYFGPGTRLTVT.

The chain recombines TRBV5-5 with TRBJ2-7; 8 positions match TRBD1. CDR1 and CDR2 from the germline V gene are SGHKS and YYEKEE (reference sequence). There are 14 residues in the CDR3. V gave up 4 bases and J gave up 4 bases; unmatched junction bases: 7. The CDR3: CASSTPGQEYEQYF. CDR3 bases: TGTGCCAGCAGCACCCCGGGACAGGAGTACGAGCAGTACTTC.

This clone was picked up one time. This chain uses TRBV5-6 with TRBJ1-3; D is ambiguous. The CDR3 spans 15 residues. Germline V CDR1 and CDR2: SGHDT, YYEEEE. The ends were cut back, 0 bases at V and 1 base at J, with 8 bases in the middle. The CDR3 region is CASSLAVYSGNTIYF. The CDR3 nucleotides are TGTGCCAGCAGCTTGGCGGTGTATTCTGGAAACACCATATATTTT.

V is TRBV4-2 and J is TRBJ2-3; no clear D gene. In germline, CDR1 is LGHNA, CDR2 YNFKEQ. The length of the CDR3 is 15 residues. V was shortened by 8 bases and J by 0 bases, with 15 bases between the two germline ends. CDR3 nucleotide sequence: TGTGCCAGCGCCCTCACGGAGACTAGCACAGATACGCAGTATTTT. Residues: CASALTETSTDTQYF.

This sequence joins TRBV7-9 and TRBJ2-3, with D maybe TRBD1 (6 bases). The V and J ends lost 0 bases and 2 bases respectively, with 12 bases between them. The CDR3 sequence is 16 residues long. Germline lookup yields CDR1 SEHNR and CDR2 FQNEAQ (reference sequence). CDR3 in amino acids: CASSLATQGPTDTQYF. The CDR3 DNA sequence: TGTGCCAGCAGCTTAGCCACACAGGGTCCCACAGATACGCAGTATTTT.

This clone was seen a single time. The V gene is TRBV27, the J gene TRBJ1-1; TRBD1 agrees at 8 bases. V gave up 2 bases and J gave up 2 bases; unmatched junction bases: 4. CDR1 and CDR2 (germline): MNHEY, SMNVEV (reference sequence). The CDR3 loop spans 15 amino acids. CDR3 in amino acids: CASSLDTGGNTEAFF. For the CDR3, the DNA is TGTGCCAGCAGTTTAGATACAGGGGGAAACACTGAAGCTTTCTTT.

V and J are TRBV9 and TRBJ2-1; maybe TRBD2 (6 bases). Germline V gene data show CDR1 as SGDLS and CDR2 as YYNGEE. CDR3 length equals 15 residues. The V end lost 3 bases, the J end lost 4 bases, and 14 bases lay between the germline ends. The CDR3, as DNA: TGTGCCAGCAGCGCCCTAGGGGCGGGGTACAATGAGCAGTTCTTC. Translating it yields CASSALGAGYNEQFF.

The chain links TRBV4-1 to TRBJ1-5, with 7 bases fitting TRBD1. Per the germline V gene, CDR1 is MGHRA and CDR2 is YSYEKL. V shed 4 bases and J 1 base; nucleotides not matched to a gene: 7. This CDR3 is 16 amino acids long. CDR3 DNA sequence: TGCGCCAGCAGCCGCGTCCCGGGACAGAGCAATCAGCCCCAGCATTTT. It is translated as CASSRVPGQSNQPQHF.